This entry concerns a single T cell receptor (beta chain). This same CDR3 is encoded by further DNA sequences in the sample. As handled by the study authors: Scientists estimated how many nucleated cells there were by amplifying reference gene primers. The data were produced by immunoSEQ multiplex PCR, yet TCRdb's version contains in-frame clones alone and is incomplete. V, J and clone size derive from that table, while D and trimming were established from the DNA sequence. The table shows 130,000 to 150,000 clones, with roughly 89% occurring only once. Germline-derived CDR1 and CDR2 are MNHNS and SASEGT. This CDR3 is 13 amino acids long. Between the trimmed V and J ends, which lost 0 bases and 3 bases, there was a span of 5 bases. This specimen belongs to a study of blood T cell repertoires in COVID-19. Study-wide background: From the United States, Italy and Spain came samples of acute and convalescent COVID-19. Nucleic acid was either cDNA or gDNA, and it came from T cells, B-cell-depleted T cells, or PBMCs.

The chain links TRBV6-1 to TRBJ1-2; possibly TRBD1 for D (5 bases). The clonotype originates from a woman between 45 and 60 years old with acute or convalescent COVID-19. The sample comprised peripheral blood. CDR3 DNA sequence: TGTGCCAGCAGTGAAGCAGGGGACTATGGCTACACCTTC. Its protein product is CASSEAGDYGYTF.